The 10 T cell receptor beta chains presented below share a single source sample, sequenced in a study of tumor-infiltrating lymphocytes in oesophageal squamous cell carcinoma. TCRdb re-called the PCR reads with MiXCR, one entry per CDR3 protein. The sample records under 20,000 distinct CDR3 sequences, 35% to 50% being singletons. Sequencing was carried out using normal esophageal tissue next to the tumor. The receptors were sampled from a male donor with esophageal squamous cell carcinoma.

Ten or more counts support this clonotype. CDR3 region: CASTPGTSGTGEQFF. CDR3 DNA sequence: TGTGCCAGCACCCCTGGGACTAGCGGGACGGGTGAGCAGTTCTTC. The gene calls are TRBV28 and TRBJ2-1, with 13 bases that match TRBD2. The CDR3 spans 15 residues. CDR1 and CDR2 from the germline V gene are MDHEN and SYDVKM. J was trimmed by 9 bases and V by 7 bases; bases with no gene match: 9.

By proportion, this clonotype is medium-sized. V is TRBV7-2 and J is TRBJ2-1; a possible D gene is TRBD1 (6 bases). The last part of the DNA fits TRBJ2-7 better; the J call may be wrong. CDR1 is SGHTA and CDR2 is FQGNSA in the germline V gene. The CDR3 is 16 residues long. CDR3 nucleotide sequence: TGTGCCAGCAGCTTAGGTGGCAGGGGAAGCTACAATGAGCAGTACTTC. Translated: CASSLGGRGSYNEQYF.

This clonotype showed up many times. V usage is TRBV4-2 and J usage is TRBJ2-1; D is perhaps TRBD1 (6 bases). The CDR3 has 14 residues. The germline gives CDR1 LGHNA, CDR2 YNFKEQ. V shed 3 bases and J shed 6 bases, with 12 bases lying between them. Here the CDR3 reads CASSQPQGINEQFF. As DNA, the CDR3 is TGTGCCAGCAGCCAGCCACAGGGTATCAATGAGCAGTTCTTC.

The rearrangement uses TRBV3-1 and TRBJ2-7; 7 nucleotides align to TRBD2. The J call may be in error: the DNA end matches TRBJ2-5 better. This CDR3 region has 15 residues. The germline V gene encodes CDR1 LGHDT and CDR2 YNNKEL (reference sequence). The CDR3 nucleotides are TGTGCCAGCCGCCGGGGCGGGAGCACCCAAGAGACCCAGTACTTC. This encodes CASRRGGSTQETQYF.

This rearrangement joins TRBV7-6 to TRBJ2-4; TRBD1 agrees at 7 bases. V lost 5 bases and J lost 14; bases outside the gene matches: 6. Per germline, CDR1 SGHVS and CDR2 FNYEAQ. The CDR3 covers 11 residues. The CDR3 loop is CASSPGQVEYF. The CDR3 DNA sequence: TGTGCCAGCAGCCCCGGACAGGTTGAGTACTTC.

The table lists this clonotype with a few counts. The chain links TRBV23-1 to TRBJ2-7; 8 bases agree with TRBD1. TRBV23-1 is an ORF, and what it does is uncertain. CDR3 size: 12 residues. Trimming removed 8 bases from V and 5 bases from J; junction bases left unmatched: 5. CDR3 DNA: TGCGCCAGCGGACAGGGTCGTAACGAGCAGTACTTC. Its protein is CASGQGRNEQYF.

This clonotype was detected a few times. The chain's CDR3 is CASSWDRNNQPQHF. The CDR3, as DNA: TGCGCCAGCAGCTGGGACAGGAACAATCAGCCCCAGCATTTT. The J gene is TRBJ1-5, the V gene TRBV5-1, with 8 bases matching TRBD1. This CDR3 contains 14 residues. The V and J ends lost 3 bases and 3 bases, in that order; junction bases with no gene match: 2. Germline V gene data show CDR1 as SGHRS and CDR2 as YFSETQ.

The sample holds many counts of this clonotype. This sequence joins TRBV11-3 and TRBJ2-1, with D hard to call. Trimming removed 1 base from V and 8 bases from J, with 6 bases in between. The germline V gene has CDR1 SGHNT and CDR2 YENEEA. This CDR3 has 12 amino acids. The chain's CDR3 is CASSLVPDEQFF. Here the CDR3 DNA reads TGTGCCAGCAGCTTAGTCCCGGATGAGCAGTTCTTC.

This clonotype was seen at least ten times. The chain carries TRBV7-2 and TRBJ2-7; 13 nucleotides align to TRBD2. From germline, CDR1 is SGHTA and CDR2 FQGNSA. The length of the CDR3 is 18 residues. V was pared by 4 bases and J by 0 bases, with 9 bases of the junction left unmatched. The CDR3 sequence is CASSSGLAGASISYEQYF. The CDR3 region has the DNA TGTGCCAGCAGCTCCGGACTAGCGGGAGCGTCTATCTCCTACGAGCAGTACTTC.

In this sample, this clonotype is medium-sized. The V and J genes are TRBV12-3 or TRBV12-4 and TRBJ2-2, with a possible D match to TRBD2 (6 bases). V lost 1 base and J 3 bases, leaving 6 bases between the germline ends. The CDR3 runs 14 residues. The CDR3 DNA reads TGTGCCAGCAGTTTAGGACTAGACACCGGGGAGCTGTTTTTT. Amino acids: CASSLGLDTGELFF.